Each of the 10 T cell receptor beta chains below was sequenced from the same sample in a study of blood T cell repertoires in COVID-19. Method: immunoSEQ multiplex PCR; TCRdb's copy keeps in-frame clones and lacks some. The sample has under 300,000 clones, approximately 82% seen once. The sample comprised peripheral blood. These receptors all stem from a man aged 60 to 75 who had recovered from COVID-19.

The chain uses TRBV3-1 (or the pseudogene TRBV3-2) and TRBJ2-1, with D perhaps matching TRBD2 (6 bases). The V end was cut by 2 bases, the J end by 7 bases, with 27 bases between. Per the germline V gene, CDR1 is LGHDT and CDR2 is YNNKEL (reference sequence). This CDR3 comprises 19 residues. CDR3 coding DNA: TGTGCCAGCAGCCAACAACGTGGAAGTTCGGGGATTGGGGGGAATGAGCAGTTCTTC. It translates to CASSQQRGSSGIGGNEQFF.

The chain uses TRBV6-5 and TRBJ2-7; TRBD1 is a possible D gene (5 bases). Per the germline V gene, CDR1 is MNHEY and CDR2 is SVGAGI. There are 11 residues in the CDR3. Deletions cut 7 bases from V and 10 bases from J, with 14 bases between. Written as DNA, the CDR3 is TGTGCCAGCACTTCCCAGGGTGCACAGTACTTC. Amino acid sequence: CASTSQGAQYF.

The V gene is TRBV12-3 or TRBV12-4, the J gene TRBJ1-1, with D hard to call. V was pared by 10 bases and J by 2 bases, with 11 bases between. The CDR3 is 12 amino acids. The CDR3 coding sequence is TGTGCCACAAGGCGAGGTAACACTGAAGCTTTCTTT. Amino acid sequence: CATRRGNTEAFF.

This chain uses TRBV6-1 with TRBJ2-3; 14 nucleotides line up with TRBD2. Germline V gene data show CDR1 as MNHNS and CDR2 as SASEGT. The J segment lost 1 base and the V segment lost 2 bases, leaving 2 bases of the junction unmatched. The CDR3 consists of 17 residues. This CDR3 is CASSEQGLAGGTDTQYF. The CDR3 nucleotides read TGTGCCAGCAGTGAACAGGGACTAGCGGGGGGCACAGATACGCAGTATTTT.

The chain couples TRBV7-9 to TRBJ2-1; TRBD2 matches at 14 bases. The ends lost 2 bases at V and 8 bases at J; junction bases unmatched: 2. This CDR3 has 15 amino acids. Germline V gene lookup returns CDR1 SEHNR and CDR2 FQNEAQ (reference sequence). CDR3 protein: CASSLPGLAGDEQFF. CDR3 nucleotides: TGTGCCAGCAGCTTACCGGGACTAGCGGGGGATGAGCAGTTCTTC.

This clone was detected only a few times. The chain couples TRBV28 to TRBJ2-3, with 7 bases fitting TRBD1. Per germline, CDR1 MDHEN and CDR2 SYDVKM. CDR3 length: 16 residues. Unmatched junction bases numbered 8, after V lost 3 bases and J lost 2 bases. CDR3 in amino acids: CASSLDRPNNTDTQYF. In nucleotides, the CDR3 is TGTGCCAGCAGTTTGGACAGGCCGAACAACACAGATACGCAGTATTTT.

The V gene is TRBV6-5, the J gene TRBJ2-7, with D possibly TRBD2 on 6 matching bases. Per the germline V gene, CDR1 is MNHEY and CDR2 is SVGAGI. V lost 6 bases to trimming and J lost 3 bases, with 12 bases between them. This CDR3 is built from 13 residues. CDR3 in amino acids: CASRLRGNYEQYF. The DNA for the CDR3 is TGTGCCAGCAGGCTACGGGGGAACTACGAGCAGTACTTC.

The CDR3 DNA reads TGTGCCAGCAGTTGGGGTGCGGGAGGTTACTCCTACGAGCAGTACTTC. This encodes CASSWGAGGYSYEQYF. V gene TRBV7-9 combines with J gene TRBJ2-7; 8 positions agree with TRBD2. Germline CDR1 SEHNR, CDR2 FQNEAQ (reference sequence). The CDR3 has 16 residues. The trim removed 6 bases at V and 0 bases at J, leaving 10 bases unmatched.

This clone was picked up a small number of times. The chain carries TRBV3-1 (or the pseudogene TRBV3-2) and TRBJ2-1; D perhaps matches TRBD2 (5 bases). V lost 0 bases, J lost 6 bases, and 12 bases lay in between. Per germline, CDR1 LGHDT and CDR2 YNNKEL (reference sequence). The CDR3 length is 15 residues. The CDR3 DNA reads TGTGCCAGCAGCCAAGATGGGCTAGCCGGCAATGAGCAGTTCTTC. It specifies CASSQDGLAGNEQFF.

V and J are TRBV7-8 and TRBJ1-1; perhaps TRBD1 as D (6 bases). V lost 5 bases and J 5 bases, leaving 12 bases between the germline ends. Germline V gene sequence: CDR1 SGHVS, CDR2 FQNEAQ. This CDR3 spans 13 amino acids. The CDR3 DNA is TGTGCCAGCAGCAGGGACATAATTACTGAAGCTTTCTTT. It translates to CASSRDIITEAFF.